The source of this T cell receptor beta chain is a study of T cell changes during pregnancy in multiple sclerosis. Clones were sequenced by immunoSEQ multiplex PCR, and TCRdb holds only the in-frame ones, with some missing. The sample includes tens of thousands of clones, 75% to 95% of them seen just once. Germline V gene data show CDR1 as GTSNPN and CDR2 as SVGIG (reference sequence). CDR3 length: 15 residues. V gave up 5 bases and J gave up 3 bases; unmatched junction bases: 13. This clone was picked up one time. The sample in question was CD4+ T cells from peripheral blood mononuclear cells, obtained in the second trimester of pregnancy. The source is a female donor with multiple sclerosis, enrolled in a pregnancy study. The rearrangement links TRBV30 to TRBJ2-7; 7 nucleotides align to TRBD1. CDR3 sequence: CAWSNRGLVLYEQYF. The CDR3 DNA sequence: TGTGCCTGGTCAAACAGGGGTTTGGTACTCTACGAGCAGTACTTC.